The clone carrying this TCR beta chain is classed as medium-sized. Its antigen remains unknown. Each of two time points yielded around 6.1 milliliters of peripheral venous blood. Amplification of TCR beta CDR3 from genomic DNA used two-round multiplex PCR. Every TRBV and TRBJ gene had its own specific primer in first-round PCR. TCRdb used MiXCR to reprocess the multiplex PCR reads, holding one entry per CDR3 protein. The profile shows approximately 17,000 distinct CDR3 sequences, around 45% of them singletons. CDR3 length: 15 residues. From germline, CDR1 is SGHVS and CDR2 FQNEAQ. V lost 0 bases, J lost 5 bases, and 6 bases stayed unmatched. This record belongs to a study of prognosis after radiotherapy for stage I lung cancer. Study-wide context: Stage I non-small cell lung cancer patients were enrolled between early 2018 and January 2019.

Study conclusions and caveats: Shannon entropy (measured after stereotactic body radiation therapy) was lower in patients who went on to develop distant metastases. TRBV and TRBJ gene usage reportedly differed between patients with and without metastases.

This clonotype was obtained from a donor at least 50 years old with non-small cell lung cancer. This chain uses TRBV7-8 with TRBJ1-2, with 7 bases aligning to TRBD1. The sequencing here drew on PBMCs, taken before or after stereotactic body radiation therapy (not recorded which). The CDR3 DNA follows: TGTGCCAGCAGCTTAGCAACAGGGGTAGGATATGGCTACACCTTC. Its translation is CASSLATGVGYGYTF.